A selection of T cell receptor beta chains follows, all from one sample in a study of T cells in Graves' hyperthyroidism and ophthalmopathy. TCRdb reprocessed the multiplex PCR reads via MiXCR and lists one record per CDR3 protein. There are hundreds of thousands of distinct CDR3 sequences in the sample; about 45% occur only once, and approximately 8.2% lies in the top ten. Specimen: peripheral blood or thyroid tissue (not recorded which). All receptors derive from a woman aged 18-29 years with Graves' hyperthyroidism. The CDR3 runs from the conserved cysteine through the conserved F or W. Each record gives: V gene, clone size, J gene, D gene, CDR3 protein, CDR3 DNA. A D gene is named only where the DNA matches it firmly. Clone size is given for some rows only: seen once, a few or many times, or a class if the clone is expanded.

TRBV7-3	-	TRBJ2-5	TRBD1	CASSPTGQQETQYF	TGTGCCAGCAGCCCCACGGGACAGCAAGAGACCCAGTACTTC
TRBV5-1	-	TRBJ1-1	-	CASSLAGGSATEAFF	TGCGCCAGCAGCTTGGCTGGCGGAAGTGCCACTGAAGCTTTCTTT
TRBV11-2	few	TRBJ1-3	-	CASSRRGLNTIYF	TGTGCCAGCAGCCGAAGGGGGTTAAACACCATATATTTT
TRBV5-1	-	TRBJ1-4	-	CASSSGRGDEKLFF	TGCGCCAGCAGCTCCGGCAGGGGTGATGAAAAACTGTTTTTT
TRBV11-2	-	TRBJ2-7	-	CTSSRGSYEQYF	TGTACCAGCAGCCGAGGGAGTTACGAGCAGTACTTC
TRBV7-3	many	TRBJ1-1	-	CASSLEMGLNTEAFF	TGTGCCAGCAGCTTAGAAATGGGCCTGAACACTGAAGCTTTCTTT
TRBV19	-	TRBJ2-2	-	CASRGGNGELFF	TGTGCCAGTAGAGGGGGGAACGGGGAGCTGTTTTTT
TRBV20-1	few	TRBJ1-1	-	CSATQGGRTEAFF	TGCAGTGCCACACAGGGAGGGAGGACTGAAGCTTTCTTT
TRBV10-3	-	TRBJ1-2	TRBD1	CASRRTGVGYTF	TGTGCCAGCAGGAGGACAGGGGTCGGCTACACCTTC
TRBV7-3	-	TRBJ2-2	TRBD2	CASSLLHPSAGGPAGELFF	TGTGCCAGCAGCCTCCTCCACCCCAGCGCGGGAGGGCCGGCCGGGGAGCTGTTTTTT
TRBV6-1	once	TRBJ2-5	-	CAISEARTVGGAQYF	TGTGCCATCAGTGAAGCAAGGACGGTCGGCGGTGCCCAGTACTTC
TRBV10-3	few	TRBJ2-7	-	CASSDRQESYEQYF	TGTGCCAGCAGTGATCGACAGGAGAGCTACGAGCAGTACTTC
TRBV24-1	few	TRBJ1-5	-	CATSEAGFSNQPQHF	TGTGCCACCAGTGAAGCCGGGTTTAGCAATCAGCCCCAGCATTTT
TRBV6-6	-	TRBJ1-5	TRBD1	CASSEDRAGQPQHF	TGTGCCAGCAGCGAGGACAGGGCGGGTCAGCCCCAGCATTTT
TRBV10-3	many	TRBJ1-5	-	CAINRGGANQPQHF	TGTGCCATCAATCGGGGGGGGGCCAATCAGCCCCAGCATTTT
TRBV7-2	-	TRBJ1-4	-	CASRGGSTNEKLFF	TGCGCCAGCCGGGGGGGTTCAACTAATGAAAAACTGTTTTTT
TRBV11-2	-	TRBJ1-2	TRBD1	CASSSYKGARFYGYTF	TGTGCCAGCAGCTCGTACAAGGGGGCGCGTTTCTATGGCTACACCTTC
TRBV7-2	-	TRBJ1-3	-	CASSLDRGDTIYF	TGTGCCAGCAGCTTAGATCGCGGAGACACCATATATTTT
TRBV24-1	-	TRBJ2-3	-	CATSDPSTDTQYF	TGTGCCACCAGTGATCCTAGCACAGATACGCAGTATTTT
TRBV7-9	-	TRBJ2-7	TRBD2	CASSTQKAGAYEQYF	TGTGCCAGCAGCACACAAAAGGCGGGGGCCTACGAGCAGTACTTC
TRBV10-3	few	TRBJ2-3	-	CASSLYSTDTQYF	TGTGCCAGCAGTTTGTACAGCACAGATACGCAGTATTTT
TRBV2	-	TRBJ1-6	TRBD1	CASRRTGDDSPLHF	TGTGCCAGCCGGCGGACAGGGGATGATTCACCCCTCCACTTT
TRBV20-1	-	TRBJ1-6	-	CSRGSYNSPLHF	TGCAGTAGGGGATCCTATAATTCACCCCTCCACTTT
TRBV12-3/TRBV12-4	few	TRBJ1-3	-	CASGGNTIYF	TGTGCCAGTGGAGGAAACACCATATATTTT
TRBV29-1	-	TRBJ1-1	TRBD1	CSVPGQGQMNTEAFF	TGCAGCGTACCGGGACAGGGGCAGATGAACACTGAAGCTTTCTTT
TRBV11-1	-	TRBJ1-2	-	CASSFRADRGYTF	TGTGCCAGCAGCTTCAGGGCAGATCGTGGCTACACCTTC